A selection of T cell receptor beta chains follows, all from one sample in a study of blood T cells in healthy people across ages. TCRdb called the 5' RACE reads again in MiXCR, with one record for every CDR3 protein. This table holds around 800,000 distinct CDR3 sequences, around half found once. Sequenced material: blood. These receptors were taken from a man aged 80 or over in good health. Each CDR3 is given with its conserved first and last residue. The D gene is left open where the match is weak. Clone size, where shown, is once, few, many, or a class for clones that have expanded.

abundance | d_gene | j_gene | v_gene | CDR3aa | CDR3nt
- | - | TRBJ2-1 | TRBV14 | CASSARTSYNEQFF | TGTGCCAGCAGCGCCCGGACAAGCTACAATGAGCAGTTCTTC
- | - | TRBJ2-7 | TRBV29-1 | CSVVGAAALGTQYF | TGCAGCGTTGTAGGGGCCGCAGCACTAGGAACCCAGTACTTC
- | - | TRBJ2-3 | TRBV10-3 | CALRISPNTGTQYF | TGTGCCTTGCGGATTAGCCCCAACACAGGTACGCAGTATTTT
- | TRBD1 | TRBJ2-3 | TRBV6-6 | CASSYPRDRATDTQYF | TGTGCCAGCAGTTACCCACGGGACAGGGCTACAGATACGCAGTATTTT
- | TRBD1 | TRBJ1-5 | TRBV6-5 | CASSYSDRGRFSNQPQHF | TGTGCCAGCAGTTACTCGGACAGGGGGCGTTTTAGCAATCAGCCCCAGCATTTT
- | - | TRBJ1-1 | TRBV6-5 | CASSTSDTEAFF | TGTGCCAGCAGTACCAGTGACACTGAAGCTTTCTTT
- | - | TRBJ2-5 | TRBV7-2 | CASSLESVKETQYF | TGTGCCAGCAGCTTAGAAAGCGTAAAAGAGACCCAGTACTTC
few | - | TRBJ2-3 | TRBV15 | CATSRHETGVDTQYF | TGTGCCACCAGCAGGCACGAGACAGGAGTAGATACGCAGTATTTT
few | - | TRBJ2-3 | TRBV6-6 | CASSYARATDTQYF | TGTGCCAGCAGTTACGCTCGGGCGACAGATACGCAGTATTTT
- | - | TRBJ2-7 | TRBV28 | CASSLWGGLNLNEQYF | TGTGCCAGCAGTTTATGGGGGGGTCTAAACCTCAACGAGCAGTACTTC
- | - | TRBJ1-4 | TRBV28 | CASSLNAEKLFF | TGTGCCAGCAGTTTAAACGCTGAAAAACTGTTTTTT
- | - | TRBJ2-4 | TRBV20-1 | CSAGTDLGEQYF | TGCAGTGCTGGGACGGACCTGGGGGAGCAGTACTTC
- | - | TRBJ2-5 | TRBV28 | CASSRDTSARLVETQYF | TGTGCCAGCAGTCGGGACACTAGCGCCCGCCTTGTGGAGACCCAGTACTTC
- | - | TRBJ2-2 | TRBV27 | CASSFEEFGELFF | TGTGCCAGCAGTTTCGAGGAGTTCGGGGAGCTGTTTTTT
- | - | TRBJ2-1 | TRBV15 | CATSRGGSYNEQFF | TGTGCCACCAGCAGAGGCGGATCCTACAATGAGCAGTTCTTC
few | TRBD1 | TRBJ2-2 | TRBV29-1 | CSGLGQGNTGELFF | TGCAGCGGACTTGGACAGGGGAACACCGGGGAGCTGTTTTTT
many | TRBD1 | TRBJ2-3 | TRBV29-1 | CSVALQGTQYF | TGCAGCGTCGCACTACAGGGGACGCAGTATTTT
few | - | TRBJ2-1 | TRBV7-9 | CASSLASRNEQFF | TGTGCCAGCAGCTTAGCCTCCAGGAATGAGCAGTTCTTC
- | TRBD1 | TRBJ2-7 | TRBV28 | CASTKTGTGAYEQYF | TGTGCCAGCACCAAGACAGGGACAGGGGCGTACGAGCAGTACTTC
- | - | TRBJ2-3 | TRBV6-5 | CASSSPRQGIFTTDTQYF | TGTGCCAGCAGTTCCCCCCGGCAGGGAATTTTCACCACAGATACGCAGTATTTT
many | TRBD2 | TRBJ2-1 | TRBV28 | CASRQFRPMTSGKNEQFF | TGTGCCAGCAGGCAGTTTAGGCCTATGACTAGCGGGAAAAATGAGCAGTTCTTC
- | - | TRBJ1-4 | TRBV6-2/TRBV6-3 | CASTIARIANEKLFF | TGTGCCAGCACTATAGCGAGGATCGCTAATGAAAAACTGTTTTTT
many | - | TRBJ2-7 | TRBV7-2 | CASSFNYEQYF | TGTGCCAGCAGCTTTAACTACGAGCAGTACTTC
few | TRBD1 | TRBJ2-3 | TRBV19 | CASSQGANPPDTQYF | TGTGCCAGTAGCCAGGGGGCCAACCCCCCGGATACGCAGTATTTT
- | TRBD2 | TRBJ2-1 | TRBV7-2 | CASSLLAGWGYNEQFF | TGTGCCAGCAGCTTACTAGCGGGATGGGGTTACAATGAGCAGTTCTTC
- | - | TRBJ2-1 | TRBV11-3 | CASSFRGLPNEQFF | TGTGCCAGCAGCTTCCGGGGACTTCCCAATGAGCAGTTCTTC
few | - | TRBJ2-7 | TRBV10-3 | CAISEESYEQYF | TGTGCCATCAGTGAGGAGAGCTACGAGCAGTACTTC
few | - | TRBJ2-2 | TRBV21-1 | CASSYDRDSLIGTGELFF | TGTGCCAGCAGCTACGACAGGGATTCGTTAATAGGCACCGGGGAGCTGTTTTTT
few | TRBD2 | TRBJ2-3 | TRBV27 | CASSLQLAGADTQYF | TGTGCCAGCAGTTTACAACTAGCGGGAGCAGATACGCAGTATTTT
- | - | TRBJ2-3 | TRBV6-2/TRBV6-3 | CASNWAGRADTQYF | TGTGCCAGCAACTGGGCAGGGCGTGCAGATACGCAGTATTTT
- | - | TRBJ2-7 | TRBV6-2/TRBV6-3 | CATRGRDVKGQYF | TGTGCCACCAGAGGGCGGGACGTTAAAGGACAGTACTTC
- | TRBD2 | TRBJ2-7 | TRBV7-2 | CASSGSGPPYEQYF | TGTGCCAGCAGCGGTAGCGGGCCCCCCTACGAGCAGTACTTC
- | - | TRBJ2-7 | TRBV12-3/TRBV12-4 | CASSGINSRTYEQYF | TGTGCCAGCAGTGGAATTAACTCTCGCACCTACGAGCAGTACTTC
few | - | TRBJ2-5 | TRBV11-2 | CASSLEDRSRETQYF | TGTGCCAGCAGCTTAGAAGATCGGTCGAGAGAGACCCAGTACTTC
- | - | TRBJ2-1 | TRBV4-3 | CASSQELGPSSYNEQFF | TGCGCCAGCAGCCAAGAGCTAGGCCCGAGCTCCTACAATGAGCAGTTCTTC
- | - | TRBJ2-3 | TRBV5-1 | CASSLMDSQQDTQYF | TGCGCCAGCAGCTTGATGGACAGTCAACAGGATACGCAGTATTTT
few | TRBD1 | TRBJ2-7 | TRBV20-1 | CSANRDSYEQYF | TGCAGTGCTAACCGGGACAGCTACGAGCAGTACTTC
- | - | TRBJ2-1 | TRBV5-1 | CASSRRIFQGDNEQFF | TGCGCCAGCAGCCGCAGGATTTTTCAGGGCGACAATGAGCAGTTCTTC
- | TRBD2 | TRBJ2-7 | TRBV24-1 | CATSFSGRANNEQYF | TGTGCCACCAGCTTTAGCGGGAGGGCCAACAATGAGCAGTACTTC
- | - | TRBJ2-1 | TRBV29-1 | CSVESRAVNEQFF | TGCAGCGTTGAAAGTAGGGCCGTCAATGAGCAGTTCTTC
- | - | TRBJ1-1 | TRBV6-2/TRBV6-3 | CASSPPGGNTEAFF | TGTGCCAGCAGTCCCCCGGGGGGGAACACTGAAGCTTTCTTT
few | TRBD2 | TRBJ2-1 | TRBV7-2 | CASDGSGRGHEQFF | TGTGCCAGCGATGGCAGCGGGAGGGGCCATGAGCAGTTCTTC
- | - | TRBJ2-1 | TRBV6-5 | CASRQAPGLTDEQFF | TGTGCCAGCAGACAAGCGCCCGGGCTGACCGATGAGCAGTTCTTC
- | TRBD1 | TRBJ2-7 | TRBV29-1 | CSVVLGGFYEQYF | TGCAGCGTTGTATTAGGGGGCTTCTACGAGCAGTACTTC
- | - | TRBJ1-5 | TRBV7-8 | CASSLPHTGPYSNQPQHF | TGTGCCAGCAGCCTACCCCATACAGGACCTTATAGCAATCAGCCCCAGCATTTT
- | - | TRBJ2-1 | TRBV7-3 | CASSSGGGYEQFF | TGTGCCAGCAGCTCAGGGGGGGGGTATGAGCAGTTCTTC
- | TRBD1 | TRBJ1-5 | TRBV6-2/TRBV6-3 | CASTLRGQGKQPQHF | TGTGCCAGCACCTTACGGGGACAGGGTAAACAGCCCCAGCATTTT
few | TRBD2 | TRBJ2-7 | TRBV18 | CASSQRQPSGREAYEQYF | TGTGCCAGCTCACAGAGACAACCTAGCGGGAGGGAAGCCTACGAGCAGTACTTC
- | - | TRBJ2-7 | TRBV7-9 | CASSFPSSQYF | TGTGCCAGCAGCTTTCCTAGTTCGCAGTACTTC